This T cell receptor beta chain was sequenced in a study of CD8 T cells in ankylosing spondylitis. General study points: Disease-linked clones were reportedly significantly enriched in matched ankylosing spondylitis synovial fluid. There was a TCR beta motif, made of eight highly homologous variants, that appeared characteristic of ankylosing spondylitis blood. Those disease-linked clones were CD8+; they were also relatively rare in peripheral blood.

V dropped 10 bases and J dropped 8; count of bases not matched to a gene: 23. Germline loops: CDR1 MNHEY, CDR2 SMNVEV (reference sequence). This CDR3 has 18 amino acids. Comment on this clonotype: Its antigen is unknown.

Each CDR3 protein is one row after TCRdb ran MiXCR on the 5' RACE reads. Among about 150,000 distinct CDR3 sequences, around 43% were seen once, and the ten largest hold 13% to 15%. Sequencing used synovial fluid, either unsorted or a sorted T cell fraction (not recorded which). V and J are TRBV27 and TRBJ2-1; 10 bases fit TRBD2. The TCR comes from a male donor with ankylosing spondylitis. The CDR3 reads CATGRWSSGSLWSHEQFF. DNA for the CDR3: TGTGCCACCGGGCGGTGGTCTAGCGGGAGTTTATGGTCCCATGAGCAGTTCTTC.